In its sample, the clone carrying this T cell receptor (beta chain) was seen a few times. The study ran its PCR with 60 Vbeta and 13 Jbeta primers. This table comes from immunoSEQ multiplex PCR, and its TCRdb copy is limited to in-frame clones, with some not included. Here the sample spans 180,000 or so clones, about 79% being singletons. Per the germline V gene, CDR1 is MNHEY and CDR2 is SMNVEV (reference sequence). V lost 5 bases and J lost 2; bases outside the gene matches: 3. This CDR3 is 15 amino acids long. This entry is derived from a study of cytomegalovirus exposure and HLA in healthy donors.

The source of this sequence is a young man in good health and CMV-seronegative. The chain is built from TRBV27 and TRBJ2-7, with 13 bases fitting TRBD2. Input material: PBMCs. CDR3 amino acids: CASSPGTSGTYEQYF. As DNA, the CDR3 is TGTGCCAGCAGTCCTGGGACTAGCGGGACCTACGAGCAGTACTTC.